Below, 14 T cell receptor beta chains from the same sample are listed, as sequenced in a study of draining lymph node invasion in breast cancer. TCRdb analysed the bulk RNA-seq reads with MiXCR anew, one entry per CDR3 protein. This sample yields over 1,500 distinct CDR3 sequences, of which 85% to 90% are seen a single time; less than 2.5% belongs to the top ten. Memory conventional CD4 T cells were sorted as CD4+ CD45RA- CD25- cells. Sequenced material: sorted memory CD4+ effector T cells from a lymph node. These receptors were obtained from a female donor with luminal breast cancer.

The chain combines TRBV12-3 or TRBV12-4 with TRBJ2-1, with 12 bases identical to TRBD2. Unmatched junction bases numbered 10, after V lost 1 base and J lost 0 bases. The CDR3 totals 20 residues. CDR3 nucleotides: TGTGCCAGCAGTTTAGGTCCAACTAGCGGGGGGATCAGCTCCTACAATGAGCAGTTCTTC. Translated, it gives CASSLGPTSGGISSYNEQFF.

The rearrangement uses TRBV6-1 and TRBJ1-1, with D perhaps TRBD1 (6 bases). Deletions cut 6 bases from V and 2 bases from J, with 10 bases between. This CDR3 is 13 amino acids long. Germline V CDR1 and CDR2: MNHNS, SASEGT. CDR3 nucleotide sequence: TGTGCCAGCAGCCAACAGGGAAACACTGAAGCTTTCTTT. Its translation is CASSQQGNTEAFF.

This clonotype has a handful of counts. The chain employs TRBV6-5 and TRBJ1-4; 10 nucleotides line up with TRBD1. The CDR3 runs to 14 residues. With 6 bases clipped from V and 5 bases from J, the junction kept 3 bases outside the gene matches. Per the germline V gene, CDR1 is MNHEY and CDR2 is SVGAGI. CDR3 sequence: CASRRTGGNEKLFF. CDR3 sequence (DNA): TGTGCCAGCAGGAGGACAGGGGGGAATGAAAAACTGTTTTTT.

The rearrangement joins TRBV12-3 or TRBV12-4 to TRBJ1-5, with TRBD1 identical over 9 bases. J lost 4 bases, V lost 4 bases, and 8 bases had no gene match. This CDR3 is built from 16 residues. CDR3 in amino acids: CASSSTGQGANQPQHF. The CDR3 nucleotides read TGTGCCAGCAGTTCTACGGGACAGGGTGCGAATCAGCCCCAGCATTTT.

This clonotype was counted between two and nine times. The chain joins TRBV11-2 to TRBJ1-2; 8 nucleotides agree with TRBD1. The CDR3 sequence is 13 residues long. Trimming removed 5 bases from V and 8 bases from J; junction bases left unmatched: 7. CDR1 and CDR2 (germline): SGHAT, FQNNGV. As DNA, the CDR3 is TGTGCCAGCAGCCTGACAGGGGAACGGGGCTACACCTTC. Residues: CASSLTGERGYTF.

The V call is TRBV12-3 or TRBV12-4, the J call TRBJ2-4; 12 bases fit TRBD1. Unmatched junction bases numbered 13, after V lost 6 bases and J lost 4 bases. The CDR3 is 18 residues long. CDR3 in amino acids: CASSPGTGGLRTKNIQYF. CDR3 coding DNA: TGTGCCAGCAGCCCCGGGACAGGGGGCCTAAGGACAAAAAACATTCAGTACTTC.

The genes are TRBV24-1 and TRBJ2-2; 9 bases map to TRBD1. The CDR3 length is 16 residues. With V trimmed by 7 bases and J by 3 bases, 8 bases remained unmatched. Germline V gene data show CDR1 as KGHDR and CDR2 as SFDVKD. The CDR3 sequence is CATSNGQGFDTGELFF. The DNA of the CDR3 is TGTGCCACCAGCAACGGACAGGGGTTCGACACCGGGGAGCTGTTTTTT.

V is TRBV19 and J is TRBJ2-1; tentatively, D is TRBD1 (5 bases). Trimming left V 3 bases short and J 6 bases short, with 15 bases between. This CDR3 contains 15 residues. Germline V CDR1 and CDR2: LNHDA, SQIVND (reference sequence). CDR3 protein: CASSINTGYANEQFF. DNA of the CDR3: TGTGCCAGTAGTATCAACACAGGTTATGCCAATGAGCAGTTCTTC.

This chain connects TRBV19 to TRBJ2-2; D may match TRBD1 or TRBD2 (5 bases each). In germline, CDR1 is LNHDA, CDR2 SQIVND (reference sequence). Between the trimmed V and J ends, which lost 7 bases and 6 bases, there was a span of 21 bases. The CDR3 is 16 amino acids. The CDR3 region is CASNADRDRISGELFF. DNA for the CDR3: TGTGCCAGTAACGCGGACCGGGACCGTATCTCCGGGGAGCTGTTTTTT. The variable domain in full, completed from reference TRBV19 and TRBJ2-2, reads DGGITQSPKYLFRKEGQNVTLSCEQNLNHDAMYWYRQDPGQGLRLIYYSQIVNDFQKGDIAEGYSVSREKKESFPLTVTSAQKNPTAFYLCASNADRDRISGELFFGEGSRLTVL.

The V call is TRBV5-1, the J call TRBJ1-5; 9 bases are shared with TRBD1. The CDR3 consists of 14 residues. CDR1 and CDR2 (germline): SGHRS, YFSETQ. The J segment lost 7 bases and the V segment lost 4 bases, leaving 6 bases of the junction unmatched. The CDR3 is CASSPDRGDQPQHF. CDR3 coding DNA: TGCGCCAGCAGCCCAGACAGGGGGGACCAGCCCCAGCATTTT. The full variable domain, its missing parts supplied by reference TRBV5-1 and TRBJ1-5, is KAGVTQTPRYLIKTRGQQVTLSCSPISGHRSVSWYQQTPGQGLQFLFEYFSETQRNKGNFPGRFSGRQFSNSRSEMNVSTLELGDSALYLCASSPDRGDQPQHFGDGTRLSIL.

CDR3 DNA sequence: TGCAGCGTCTCCGGGACGGCAAACTATGGCTACACCTTC. Translation: CSVSGTANYGYTF. V and J are TRBV29-1 and TRBJ1-2; TRBD1 might be the D (5 bases). The V gene lost 6 bases and the J gene lost 2 bases, with 13 bases spanning the gap. The CDR3 has 13 amino acids. Germline V gene data show CDR1 as SQVTM and CDR2 as ANQGSEA.

V usage is TRBV19 and J usage is TRBJ2-5; D not resolved. This CDR3 contains 14 residues. With 4 bases removed from V and 5 bases from J, the gap between germline ends came to 14 bases. Germline V lookup: CDR1 LNHDA, CDR2 SQIVND (reference sequence). The CDR3 spells CASSTSTTSETQYF. The CDR3 nucleotides are TGTGCCAGTAGTACTTCGACGACCTCGGAGACCCAGTACTTC.

The chain employs TRBV2 and TRBJ2-5, with 12 bases identical to TRBD1. Germline V gene sequence: CDR1 SNHLY, CDR2 FYNNEI. V was clipped by 4 bases and J by 4 bases; unmatched bases: 4. The length of the CDR3 is 15 residues. Here the CDR3 DNA reads TGTGCCAGCAGTGGGGGACAGGGGGCCGGAGAGACCCAGTACTTC. Amino acid sequence: CASSGGQGAGETQYF.

The rearrangement uses TRBV7-2 and TRBJ2-3; the D gene is possibly TRBD1 (5 bases). The CDR3 has 15 residues. The V gene lost 7 bases and the J gene lost 0 bases, with 14 bases spanning the gap. Germline CDR1 is SGHTA and CDR2 is FQGNSA. This CDR3 is CASTPAGISTDTQYF. The CDR3, as DNA: TGTGCCAGCACCCCGGCAGGGATTAGCACAGATACGCAGTATTTT. The full variable domain, rest sourced from reference TRBV7-2 and TRBJ2-3, is GAGVSQSPSNKVTEKGKDVELRCDPISGHTALYWYRQSLGQGLEFLIYFQGNSAPDKSGLPSDRFSAERTGGSVSTLTIQRTQQEDSAVYLCASTPAGISTDTQYFGPGTRLTVL.